The 25 T cell receptor beta chains below all came from one sample that was sequenced in a study of cytomegalovirus exposure and HLA in healthy donors. The PCR used 60 Vbeta and 13 Jbeta primers. TCRdb's table, derived via immunoSEQ multiplex PCR, lists solely in-frame clones and lacks some. The repertoire holds about 160,000 clones, 82% seen once, with roughly 1.6% in the top ten. The sequencing input was PBMCs. These receptors were collected from a girl under 18 in good health and CMV-seropositive.

CDR3 protein: CASSLASGGYNEQFF. As DNA, the CDR3 is TGTGCCAGCAGCTTGGCTAGCGGGGGGTACAATGAGCAGTTCTTC. The gene calls are TRBV5-4 and TRBJ2-1; TRBD2 matches 11 bases. CDR1 is SGHNT, CDR2 YYREEE, per germline (reference sequence). This CDR3 comprises 15 residues. The V and J ends lost 0 bases and 4 bases, in that order; junction bases with no gene match: 0.

This rearrangement joins TRBV9 to TRBJ2-4; unclear D gene. Germline V lookup: CDR1 SGDLS, CDR2 YYNGEE. Trimming pared 4 bases from V and 6 bases from J, leaving 8 bases between. CDR3 length: 12 residues. CDR3 nucleotide sequence: TGTGCCAGCAGCCCTGGCCTAAACATTCAGTACTTC. This translates into CASSPGLNIQYF.

This chain connects TRBV5-6 to TRBJ2-5; 8 bases line up with TRBD1. The V and J ends lost 3 bases and 1 base, in that order; junction bases with no gene match: 8. Looked up from germline, CDR1 is SGHDT and CDR2 is YYEEEE. This CDR3 region has 16 residues. CDR3 protein: CASSYPDRDGQETQYF. CDR3 in DNA: TGTGCCAGCAGCTACCCGGACAGGGATGGCCAAGAGACCCAGTACTTC.

V and J are TRBV30 and TRBJ2-1; 9 bases are shared with TRBD2. This CDR3 has 20 residues. Germline CDR1 GTSNPN, CDR2 SVGIG (reference sequence). V was pared by 3 bases and J by 1 base, with 19 bases of the junction left unmatched. The CDR3 loop is CAWRGVLAGDWGGSYNEQFF. DNA of the CDR3: TGTGCCTGGAGGGGGGTGTTAGCGGGAGATTGGGGTGGGTCCTACAATGAGCAGTTCTTC.

This clone has just a few counts. V gene TRBV28 combines with J gene TRBJ1-5, with D unclear. V lost 1 base and J lost 2, with 6 bases in between. The CDR3 spans 14 residues. CDR1 MDHEN and CDR2 SYDVKM come from the germline V gene. This CDR3 is CASSLLEGNQPQHF. The CDR3 DNA reads as TGTGCCAGCAGTTTATTGGAGGGCAATCAGCCCCAGCATTTT.

This clone was seen just once. J is TRBJ2-1 and V is TRBV11-3; 9 bases align to TRBD1. The CDR3 has 15 residues. CDR1 SGHNT and CDR2 YENEEA come from the germline V gene. With V trimmed by 0 bases and J by 9 bases, 6 bases remained unmatched. The CDR3 DNA reads as TGTGCCAGCAGCTTAGAGGGACAGGGCAGTAGTGAGCAGTTCTTC. Protein product: CASSLEGQGSSEQFF. Using reference TRBV11-3 and TRBJ2-1 for the parts outside the CDR3, the full variable domain is EAGVVQSPRYKIIEKKQPVAFWCNPISGHNTLYWYLQNLGQGPELLIRYENEEAVDDSQLPKDRFSAERLKGVDSTLKIQPAELGDSAVYLCASSLEGQGSSEQFFGPGTRLTVL.

This chain links TRBV5-8 with TRBJ1-3; possibly TRBD1 for D (5 bases). Germline-derived CDR1 and CDR2 are SGHTS and YDEGEE. Deletions cut 0 bases from V and 0 bases from J, with 7 bases between. CDR3 length: 15 residues. The CDR3 nucleotides read TGTGCCAGCAGCTTGGGACAGCACTCTGGAAACACCATATATTTT. The encoded protein is CASSLGQHSGNTIYF.

The rearrangement links TRBV10-3 to TRBJ2-1; tentatively, D is TRBD1 (6 bases). Deletions cut 3 bases from V and 6 bases from J, with 15 bases between. From germline, CDR1 is ENHRY and CDR2 SYGVKD. This CDR3 comprises 15 residues. The CDR3: CAISEVQGPFNEQFF. DNA for the CDR3: TGTGCCATCAGTGAAGTCCAGGGGCCGTTCAATGAGCAGTTCTTC.

The V gene is TRBV5-6, the J gene TRBJ2-7; 8 bases are a match to TRBD1. The germline V gene encodes CDR1 SGHDT and CDR2 YYEEEE. CDR3 length: 14 amino acids. The ends lost 3 bases at V and 2 bases at J; junction bases unmatched: 4. This CDR3 reads CASSYQGATYEQYF. The CDR3 bases are TGTGCCAGCAGCTACCAGGGGGCCACCTACGAGCAGTACTTC.

This rearrangement joins TRBV7-9 to TRBJ2-7; D may be TRBD1 (5 bases). The CDR3 runs to 14 residues. V was pared by 5 bases and J by 3 bases, with 14 bases between. The germline V gene has CDR1 SEHNR and CDR2 FQNEAQ (reference sequence). CDR3 nucleotides: TGTGCCAGCAGCGAATCCAGGGAACACTACGAGCAGTACTTC. It encodes CASSESREHYEQYF.

The chain is built from TRBV5-8 and TRBJ2-1; 8 bases map to TRBD1. V trimming: 3 bases; J trimming: 8 bases; junction bases outside the gene matches: 10. The CDR3 is 15 amino acids. In germline, CDR1 is SGHTS, CDR2 YDEGEE. The CDR3 loop is CASSYTGGRFYEQFF. The CDR3, as DNA: TGTGCCAGCAGCTATACAGGGGGGAGATTCTATGAGCAGTTCTTC.

This clone came up once. This rearrangement joins TRBV11-3 to TRBJ2-5; 10 bases fit TRBD2. Germline V gene data show CDR1 as SGHNT and CDR2 as YENEEA. The CDR3 is 14 amino acids. The J segment lost 4 bases and the V segment lost 3 bases, leaving 2 bases of the junction unmatched. The CDR3 sequence: CASSLASGGETQYF. CDR3 DNA: TGTGCCAGCAGCTTGGCTAGCGGGGGAGAGACCCAGTACTTC.

This chain connects TRBV5-1 to TRBJ2-1, with 9 bases matching TRBD2. The CDR3 sequence is 15 residues long. Trimming cost V 1 base and J 4 bases; bases outside gene matches: 3. Germline V gene data show CDR1 as SGHRS and CDR2 as YFSETQ. CDR3 amino acids: CASSLSLAGYNEQFF. CDR3 DNA: TGCGCCAGCAGCTTGTCGCTAGCGGGGTACAATGAGCAGTTCTTC.

A remark on this clone: Other DNA sequences in this specimen translate into the identical CDR3. The chain combines TRBV5-1 with TRBJ2-3; 13 bases align to TRBD2. V dropped 7 bases and J dropped 3; count of bases not matched to a gene: 5. Germline V gives CDR1 SGHRS, CDR2 YFSETQ. This CDR3 is built from 15 residues. The CDR3 is CASSPGLAGTDTQYF. CDR3 sequence (DNA): TGCGCCAGCTCCCCGGGACTAGCGGGGACAGATACGCAGTATTTT.

The V gene is TRBV28, the J gene TRBJ2-3; possibly TRBD2 for D (5 bases). Trimming took off 6 bases at V and 6 bases at J, with 13 bases between the two ends. The CDR3 consists of 13 residues. In germline, CDR1 is MDHEN, CDR2 SYDVKM. As DNA, the CDR3 is TGTGCCAGCAGCCTAGCACGCCGGGATACGCAGTATTTT. This codes for CASSLARRDTQYF.

The rearrangement links TRBV2 to TRBJ2-7; possibly TRBD1 for D (6 bases). CDR1 is SNHLY, CDR2 FYNNEI, per germline. The CDR3 loop spans 14 amino acids. V lost 5 bases to trimming and J lost 0 bases, with 11 bases between them. The CDR3 reads CASSKDRTSYEQYF. CDR3 bases: TGTGCCAGCAGTAAGGACAGAACCTCCTACGAGCAGTACTTC.

V gene TRBV11-2 combines with J gene TRBJ1-2, with 9 bases fitting TRBD1. This CDR3 has 15 residues. Germline V gene data show CDR1 as SGHAT and CDR2 as FQNNGV. V gave up 4 bases and J gave up 4 bases; unmatched junction bases: 7. The DNA for the CDR3 is TGTGCCAGCAGCTCATTACGGGACAGGGCCTATGGCTACACCTTC. This sequence encodes CASSSLRDRAYGYTF. Combining the CDR3 with reference TRBV11-2 and TRBJ1-2 gives the whole variable domain EAGVAQSPRYKIIEKRQSVAFWCNPISGHATLYWYQQILGQGPKLLIQFQNNGVVDDSQLPKDRFSAERLKGVDSTLKIQPAKLEDSAVYLCASSSLRDRAYGYTFGSGTRLTVV.

The chain combines TRBV11-1 with TRBJ2-2; D is perhaps TRBD2 (5 bases). Germline V CDR1 and CDR2: SGHAT, FQDESV (reference sequence). The CDR3 sequence is 14 residues long. Trimming pared 7 bases from V and 7 bases from J, leaving 16 bases between. CDR3 in DNA: TGTGCCAGCACCGATCGGGATAATGTCGGGGAGCTGTTTTTT. Residues: CASTDRDNVGELFF.

CDR3 residues: CASLSLVAFF. DNA of the CDR3: TGTGCCAGCCTGAGCTTGGTAGCTTTCTTT. This chain joins TRBV21-1 and TRBJ1-1. TRBV21-1 is shown as a pseudogene. The CDR3 has 10 amino acids.

This clone has only one observation. The rearrangement uses TRBV28 and TRBJ1-1; D remains ambiguous. The CDR3 covers 16 residues. The germline V gene encodes CDR1 MDHEN and CDR2 SYDVKM. Trimming took 7 bases from V and 0 from J, leaving 18 bases between them. The CDR3 DNA follows: TGTGCCAGCACCCGTGGCGATGTACTAGTGAACACTGAAGCTTTCTTT. This encodes CASTRGDVLVNTEAFF.

The rearrangement joins TRBV28 to TRBJ1-1, with 8 nucleotides matching TRBD1. The CDR3 is 13 amino acids. J gave up 5 bases and V 6 bases, and 5 bases lay outside the gene matches. Germline V gene sequence: CDR1 MDHEN, CDR2 SYDVKM. For the CDR3, the DNA is TGTGCCAGCAGGACAGGGGCGGCAACTGAAGCTTTCTTT. Amino acids: CASRTGAATEAFF. Variable domain in full (rest from reference TRBV28 and TRBJ1-1): DVKVTQSSRYLVKRTGEKVFLECVQDMDHENMFWYRQDPGLGLRLIYFSYDVKMKEKGDIPEGYSVSREKKERFSLILESASTNQTSMYLCASRTGAATEAFFGQGTRLTVV.

This clone came up once. V usage is TRBV7-3 and J usage is TRBJ2-3, with a tentative D call TRBD1 (5 bases). The germline CDR1 and CDR2 sequences are SGHTA and FQGTGA. The V end lost 6 bases, the J end lost 4 bases, and 14 bases lay between the germline ends. CDR3 length equals 14 residues. CDR3 in DNA: TGTGCCAGCAGGGCCCGTGCAGGGTCAGATACGCAGTATTTT. Translation: CASRARAGSDTQYF.

The chain links TRBV6-5 to TRBJ2-7; 8 positions match TRBD2. The CDR3 runs to 16 residues. Germline V CDR1 and CDR2: MNHEY, SVGAGI. V shed 4 bases, J shed 0 bases, and the junction held 8 bases outside the gene matches. CDR3 nucleotide sequence: TGTGCCAGCAGTTCTCCCGGGACTAGGTTCTCCTACGAGCAGTACTTC. The encoded protein is CASSSPGTRFSYEQYF.

This chain links TRBV6-5 with TRBJ1-2; D perhaps matches TRBD1 (5 bases). Germline CDR1 and CDR2: MNHEY and SVGAGI. The V end lost 2 bases, the J end lost 8 bases, and 18 bases lay between the germline ends. The length of the CDR3 is 15 residues. The CDR3 region has the DNA TGTGCCAGCAGTTACGGTAGTCGGCCCAGGGTAGGCTACACCTTC. This sequence encodes CASSYGSRPRVGYTF.

The chain has TRBV4-3 and TRBJ2-5; 12 nucleotides line up with TRBD2. With 4 bases clipped from V and 4 bases from J, the junction kept 10 bases outside the gene matches. Germline V gives CDR1 LGHNA, CDR2 YSLEER. The CDR3 runs 17 residues. DNA for the CDR3: TGCGCCAGCAGCCCAGAGGGCCTAGCGGGGGGGGGAGAGACCCAGTACTTC. The encoded protein is CASSPEGLAGGGETQYF.